This T cell receptor beta chain was captured by sequencing in a study of blood T cell repertoires in COVID-19. In the study overall: Both acute and convalescent COVID-19 samples were obtained from the United States, Italy and Spain. PBMCs, B-cell-depleted T cells, or T cells provided the cDNA or gDNA that made up the material.

As processed by the authors: The authors estimated nucleated cell counts from reference gene primer amplification. Sequenced by immunoSEQ multiplex PCR; TCRdb stores in-frame clones only, minus some. The V and J calls and the clone size are those of that table, but D and trimming were determined from the DNA. The sample includes 100,000 or so clones, about 81% of them seen just once. V was shortened by 3 bases and J by 4 bases, with 9 bases between the two germline ends. From germline, CDR1 is SNHLY and CDR2 FYNNEI. The CDR3 loop spans 13 amino acids. The sequencing input was peripheral blood. The TCR comes from a man in his sixties with acute or convalescent COVID-19. This chain uses TRBV2 with TRBJ1-2, with D maybe TRBD1 (5 bases). CDR3 DNA: TGTGCCAGCAGTGATGGGGGAGGCTATGGCTACACCTTC. It specifies CASSDGGGYGYTF. The variable domain in full, with the rest retrieved from reference TRBV2 and TRBJ1-2, is EPEVTQTPSHQVTQMGQEVILRCVPISNHLYFYWYRQILGQKVEFLVSFYNNEISEKSEIFDDQFSVERPDGSNFTLKIRSTKLEDSAMYFCASSDGGGYGYTFGSGTRLTVV.